The 2 T cell receptor beta chains presented below share a single source sample, sequenced in a study of T cells in Graves' hyperthyroidism and ophthalmopathy. Amplified TCR beta CDR3 regions came from RNA transcripts. HTBI primers were used for first-round RT-PCR of the TCR CDR3. Via MiXCR, TCRdb re-called the multiplex PCR reads, giving one row per CDR3 protein. Among some 560,000 distinct CDR3 sequences, 15% to 17% were seen once, and the ten largest hold under 8%. The sample comprised blood. Receptors were obtained from a woman aged 25 to 39 with Graves' hyperthyroidism.

This clonotype was found many times. In DNA form, the CDR3 reads TGTGCCAGCAGTTATGACAGGGTTGGGAACATTCAGTACTTC. Amino acids: CASSYDRVGNIQYF. The V gene is TRBV28, the J gene TRBJ2-4; 7 nucleotides align to TRBD1. Trimming cost V 4 bases and J 7 bases; bases outside gene matches: 7. The CDR3 has 14 amino acids. Germline V lookup: CDR1 MDHEN, CDR2 SYDVKM. Combining the CDR3 with reference TRBV28 and TRBJ2-4 gives the whole variable domain DVKVTQSSRYLVKRTGEKVFLECVQDMDHENMFWYRQDPGLGLRLIYFSYDVKMKEKGDIPEGYSVSREKKERFSLILESASTNQTSMYLCASSYDRVGNIQYFGAGTRLSVL.

In this sample, this clonotype turned up many times. This chain connects TRBV2 to TRBJ2-3, with D possibly matching TRBD1 (6 bases). V lost 7 bases to trimming and J lost 6 bases, with 26 bases between them. The CDR3 length is 17 residues. Germline lookup yields CDR1 SNHLY and CDR2 FYNNEI. The CDR3 sequence: CASKEGGTGLISDTQYF. CDR3 DNA: TGTGCCAGCAAAGAAGGTGGAACAGGGTTAATCTCTGATACGCAGTATTTT.